This is a list of T cell receptor beta chains from one sample in a study of blood T cell repertoires in COVID-19. Clones were read by immunoSEQ multiplex PCR, and TCRdb kept only the in-frame ones, dropping some. The sample holds about 460,000 clones, approximately 91% seen once. The sample was PBMCs or T cells enriched from blood (not recorded which). Source of these receptors: an older woman who had recovered from COVID-19. CDR3s include the opening cysteine and the closing phenylalanine or tryptophan. The D gene is left open where the match is weak. Part of the rows lack a size; the others show once, few, many or a class for expanded clones.

size	V	J	D	CDR3	DNA
.	TRBV4-1	TRBJ1-5	.	CASSQDAGSNQPQHF	TGCGCCAGCAGCCAAGATGCAGGTAGCAATCAGCCCCAGCATTTT
.	TRBV29-1	TRBJ1-1	TRBD1	CSTDRGMNTEAFF	TGCAGCACCGACAGGGGCATGAACACTGAAGCTTTCTTT
.	TRBV5-1	TRBJ1-3	TRBD1	CASSLGTGGGNTIYF	TGCGCCAGCAGCTTGGGGACAGGGGGAGGAAACACCATATATTTT
.	TRBV12-3/TRBV12-4	TRBJ1-2	TRBD1	CASTNDRDNGYTF	TGTGCCAGCACCAACGACAGGGATAATGGCTACACCTTC
.	TRBV10-3	TRBJ1-5	.	CAITMEGRQPQHF	TGTGCCATCACCATGGAGGGGCGTCAGCCCCAGCATTTT
.	TRBV10-1	TRBJ1-3	.	CASSAVSGNTIYF	TGCGCCAGCAGTGCAGTCTCTGGAAACACCATATATTTT
.	TRBV15	TRBJ1-5	.	CATSRGGGNQPQHF	TGTGCCACCAGCAGAGGGGGGGGGAACCAGCCCCAGCATTTT
.	TRBV7-9	TRBJ2-3	.	CASSNREEGTDTQYF	TGTGCCAGCAGCAACCGGGAAGAGGGTACAGATACGCAGTATTTT
.	TRBV5-1	TRBJ1-1	.	CASSLFGGLNRNTEAFF	TGCGCCAGCAGCTTGTTTGGAGGGCTAAACCGCAACACTGAAGCTTTCTTT
.	TRBV7-9	TRBJ2-7	TRBD2	CASSPKLAGGRHEQYF	TGTGCCAGCAGCCCGAAGCTAGCGGGGGGGCGGCACGAGCAGTACTTC
.	TRBV29-1	TRBJ1-2	.	CSVEGITPGYTF	TGCAGCGTTGAAGGTATAACTCCTGGCTACACCTTC
.	TRBV5-4	TRBJ1-1	.	CASSRDLQLNTEAFF	TGTGCCAGCAGCCGAGATTTACAGCTGAACACTGAAGCTTTCTTT
.	TRBV6-5	TRBJ1-4	.	CASSYGRRGREKLFF	TGTGCCAGCAGTTACGGGCGGAGGGGACGGGAAAAACTGTTTTTT
once	TRBV7-6	TRBJ2-1	TRBD1	CASSSPSRDRVNEQFF	TGTGCCAGCAGCTCACCGTCCCGGGACAGGGTTAATGAGCAGTTCTTC
.	TRBV19	TRBJ2-1	TRBD1	CASSILGTGGNNEQFF	TGTGCCAGTAGTATATTGGGGACAGGCGGAAACAATGAGCAGTTCTTC
.	TRBV6-6	TRBJ1-5	TRBD1	CASSYKGQGSSPQHF	TGTGCCAGCAGTTACAAGGGACAGGGGTCATCGCCCCAGCATTTT
.	TRBV6-5	TRBJ1-6	TRBD1	CASSTRQGVSSPLHF	TGTGCCAGCAGCACCCGACAGGGGGTGAGTTCACCCCTCCACTTT
.	TRBV10-3	TRBJ1-3	.	CAISGVNTIYF	TGTGCCATCAGTGGAGTAAACACCATATATTTT
once	TRBV7-8	TRBJ1-2	TRBD1	CASSWDRANYGYTF	TGTGCCAGCAGCTGGGACAGGGCTAACTATGGCTACACCTTC
.	TRBV29-1	TRBJ2-4	.	CSVEDLAAAGTKNIQYF	TGCAGCGTTGAAGATTTGGCCGCAGCAGGGACCAAAAACATTCAGTACTTC
.	TRBV24-1	TRBJ1-5	.	CATSDNQGPNQPQHF	TGTGCCACCAGTGATAACCAGGGCCCCAATCAGCCCCAGCATTTT
.	TRBV2	TRBJ1-6	TRBD1	CASSPGQGWSPLHF	TGTGCCAGCAGTCCCGGACAGGGTTGGTCACCCCTCCACTTT
.	TRBV10-2	TRBJ2-5	.	CASSTSPQYF	TGCGCCAGCAGTACTAGCCCCCAGTACTTC
few	TRBV3-1/TRBV3-2	TRBJ1-5	.	CASSQAGVSNQPQHF	TGTGCCAGCAGCCAGGCCGGGGTGAGCAATCAGCCCCAGCATTTT
.	TRBV29-1	TRBJ2-5	.	CSADSDRETQYF	TGCAGCGCCGATAGTGATCGGGAGACCCAGTACTTC
.	TRBV19	TRBJ1-5	.	CASSMGRGDQPQHF	TGTGCCAGTAGTATGGGTCGGGGAGATCAGCCCCAGCATTTT
.	TRBV19	TRBJ1-1	.	CASQTVMNTEAFF	TGTGCCAGTCAGACAGTGATGAACACTGAAGCTTTCTTT
.	TRBV29-1	TRBJ2-5	TRBD2	CSVEDSGGETQYF	TGCAGCGTTGAAGATAGCGGGGGAGAGACCCAGTACTTC
.	TRBV7-6	TRBJ2-1	TRBD2	CASSPSGGAVDEQFF	TGTGCCAGCAGCCCTAGCGGGGGGGCCGTGGATGAGCAGTTCTTC
few	TRBV28	TRBJ1-2	TRBD1	CASSFPGQEGYGYTF	TGTGCCAGCAGTTTCCCCGGACAGGAGGGCTATGGCTACACCTTC
few	TRBV7-9	TRBJ2-7	TRBD1	CASSPLTGGLYEQYF	TGTGCCAGCAGCCCCTTGACAGGGGGCCTCTACGAGCAGTACTTC
.	TRBV6-5	TRBJ2-5	.	CASTSSRETQYF	TGTGCCAGCACCTCTAGCCGGGAGACCCAGTACTTC
.	TRBV7-7	TRBJ1-3	TRBD1	CASSPLQGAHSSGNTIYF	TGTGCTAGCAGCCCTCTACAGGGGGCCCACAGCTCTGGAAACACCATATATTTT
.	TRBV11-2	TRBJ2-5	.	CASTLTPGSQETQYF	TGTGCCAGCACCCTCACTCCAGGTTCCCAAGAGACCCAGTACTTC
.	TRBV15	TRBJ1-1	.	CATSRGQAGKFAEAFF	TGTGCCACCAGCAGAGGTCAGGCAGGGAAGTTTGCTGAAGCTTTCTTT
.	TRBV18	TRBJ1-5	.	CASSPGGGSNQPQHF	TGTGCCAGCTCACCGGGGGGGGGTAGCAATCAGCCCCAGCATTTT
once	TRBV4-1	TRBJ1-4	.	CASSQARSGQGEKLFF	TGCGCCAGCAGCCAAGCCCGAAGCGGGCAGGGTGAAAAACTGTTTTTT
.	TRBV7-9	TRBJ2-3	TRBD1	CASSYRGADTQYF	TGTGCCAGCAGCTACAGGGGTGCAGATACGCAGTATTTT
.	TRBV3-1/TRBV3-2	TRBJ1-6	TRBD1	CASSQDRGQGTSPLHF	TGTGCCAGCAGCCAGGACAGGGGGCAGGGAACGTCACCCCTCCACTTT
.	TRBV19	TRBJ1-6	.	CASSNLARRDNSPLHF	TGTGCCAGTAGTAACCTGGCCAGGCGGGATAATTCACCCCTCCACTTT